This T cell receptor beta chain was sequenced in a study of cytomegalovirus exposure and HLA in healthy donors. Overall study: Out of a few hundred genotyped donors, about 76% belonged to the Caucasian-associated ancestry cluster.

Trimming took 3 bases from V and 8 from J; bases not matched to a gene: 10. In germline, CDR1 is SGDLS, CDR2 YYNGEE. CDR3 length equals 15 residues. Primers: 60 Vbeta forward and 13 Jbeta reverse. Clones were read by immunoSEQ multiplex PCR, and TCRdb kept only the in-frame ones, dropping some. The data show approximately 100,000 clones, 75% seen once. Material: PBMCs. The TCR was taken from a woman aged 18-29 years in good health and CMV-seropositive. The chain couples TRBV9 to TRBJ1-2; 10 positions agree with TRBD1. The CDR3 here is CASSASLTGGRGYTF. DNA for the CDR3: TGTGCCAGCAGCGCAAGTTTGACAGGGGGCCGGGGCTACACCTTC.